These T cell receptor beta chains were read from a single sample in a study of blood T cell repertoires in COVID-19. The protocol was immunoSEQ multiplex PCR, while the TCRdb copy is restricted to in-frame clones and leaves out a portion. Among fewer than 110,000 clones listed, about 87% were seen once. Input material: peripheral blood. Receptor source: a human donor in a cohort sampled during active or convalescent COVID-19. Each CDR3 is given with its conserved first and last residue. A D gene is named only where the DNA matches it firmly. Only some rows state a clone size, as once, few, many or a class for expanded clones.

v_call	j_call	clone_size	d_call	cdr3_aa	cdr3_nt
TRBV9	TRBJ2-7	NA	TRBD1	CATGGQGAREQYF	TGTGCCACTGGGGGACAGGGGGCGCGGGAGCAGTACTTC
TRBV5-1	TRBJ2-5	NA	NA	CASSAGGYQETQYF	TGCGCCAGCAGCGCAGGGGGGTACCAAGAGACCCAGTACTTC
TRBV3-1/TRBV3-2	TRBJ2-5	NA	NA	CASSQTGSETQYF	TGTGCCAGCAGCCAAACAGGGTCGGAGACCCAGTACTTC
TRBV19	TRBJ1-1	NA	NA	CASRRQVNTEAFF	TGTGCCAGTAGAAGACAGGTGAACACTGAAGCTTTCTTT
TRBV9	TRBJ1-2	NA	NA	CASSAGGGYGYTF	TGTGCCAGCAGCGCAGGAGGAGGGTATGGCTACACCTTC
TRBV18	TRBJ1-2	NA	TRBD1	CASSQTGDYGYTF	TGTGCCAGCTCACAAACAGGGGATTATGGCTACACCTTC
TRBV16	TRBJ2-2	few	NA	CASSRGYTGELFF	TGTGCCAGCAGCCGCGGGTATACCGGGGAGCTGTTTTTT
TRBV5-1	TRBJ1-1	NA	TRBD1	CASSYRGDTEAFF	TGCGCCAGCAGTTACAGGGGGGACACTGAAGCTTTCTTT
TRBV10-3	TRBJ1-6	NA	NA	CATKAGDYNSPLHF	TGTGCCACAAAGGCCGGAGACTATAATTCACCCCTCCACTTT
TRBV2	TRBJ2-5	NA	NA	CASTRRETQYF	TGTGCCAGCACCAGGCGAGAGACCCAGTACTTC
TRBV3-1/TRBV3-2	TRBJ2-7	NA	NA	CASSQESGGQYF	TGTGCCAGCAGCCAAGAAAGTGGCGGGCAGTACTTC
TRBV5-4	TRBJ1-4	NA	TRBD1	CASSLKGTDEKLFF	TGTGCCAGCAGCTTGAAAGGGACAGATGAAAAACTGTTTTTT
TRBV5-1	TRBJ1-4	NA	NA	CASSPQGGLGEKLFF	TGCGCCAGCAGCCCTCAAGGGGGATTGGGAGAAAAACTGTTTTTT
TRBV5-4	TRBJ1-5	NA	TRBD1	CASSLGGQGAGNQPQHF	TGTGCCAGCAGCTTGGGGGGACAGGGAGCGGGCAATCAGCCCCAGCATTTT
TRBV7-2	TRBJ1-6	NA	TRBD1	CASSSRGGTGDSPLHF	TGTGCCAGCAGCTCGAGGGGGGGGACAGGGGATTCACCCCTCCACTTT
TRBV3-1/TRBV3-2	TRBJ1-4	NA	TRBD1	CASSSGATGRGEKLFF	TGTGCCAGCAGCTCAGGTGCGACAGGGCGCGGGGAAAAACTGTTTTTT
TRBV7-2	TRBJ1-6	once	TRBD1	CASSLRDRVALHF	TGTGCCAGCAGTCTTAGGGACAGGGTAGCCCTCCACTTT
TRBV2	TRBJ2-1	once	TRBD2	CASSERGLAGYNEQFF	TGTGCCAGCAGTGAAAGGGGACTAGCGGGGTACAATGAGCAGTTCTTC
TRBV19	TRBJ1-3	NA	TRBD1	CASSTLKGQASSGNTIYF	TGTGCCAGTAGTACATTAAAAGGACAGGCAAGCTCTGGAAACACCATATATTTT
TRBV6-5	TRBJ2-3	NA	TRBD2	CASSKGLATDTQYF	TGTGCCAGCTCCAAGGGACTAGCCACAGATACGCAGTATTTT
TRBV24-1	TRBJ2-5	NA	NA	CATSDLQFDSGDQETQYF	TGTGCCACCAGTGATTTGCAATTTGATAGCGGCGATCAAGAGACCCAGTACTTC
TRBV6-5	TRBJ2-3	NA	NA	CASSYKGYEQYF	TGTGCCAGCAGTTACAAGGGGTATGAGCAGTATTTT
TRBV11-3	TRBJ1-6	NA	TRBD1	CASSHGQGFSPLHF	TGTGCCAGCAGCCACGGACAGGGCTTTTCACCCCTCCACTTT
TRBV7-2	TRBJ1-5	few	NA	CASSQVQGPNQPQHF	TGTGCCAGCAGCCAGGTCCAGGGCCCCAATCAGCCCCAGCATTTT
TRBV4-1	TRBJ1-5	once	NA	CASSLQGSNQPQHF	TGCGCCAGCAGTCTACAGGGTAGCAATCAGCCCCAGCATTTT
TRBV12-3/TRBV12-4	TRBJ1-5	NA	NA	CASSLSSNQPQHF	TGTGCCAGCAGTCTCTCTTCCAATCAGCCCCAGCATTTT
TRBV6-5	TRBJ1-4	once	NA	CASSYSQGTNEKLFF	TGTGCCAGCAGTTACTCGCAGGGGACTAATGAAAAACTGTTTTTT
TRBV2	TRBJ1-6	NA	NA	CASSIIGGTLHF	TGTGCCAGCAGTATTATTGGGGGCACCCTCCACTTT
TRBV5-1	TRBJ1-6	few	TRBD1	CASSLRTGGSYSPLHF	TGCGCCAGCAGCTTGAGGACAGGGGGCTCTTATTCACCCCTCCACTTT
TRBV9	TRBJ1-6	NA	NA	CASSGRQDNSPLHF	TGTGCCAGCAGCGGACGACAGGACAATTCACCCCTCCACTTT
TRBV10-3	TRBJ2-7	NA	NA	CAIRDSSPDQYF	TGTGCCATCAGGGACAGTTCACCGGACCAGTACTTC
TRBV19	TRBJ1-5	NA	TRBD1	CASSGTGGSNQPQHF	TGTGCCAGTAGCGGGACAGGGGGTAGCAATCAGCCCCAGCATTTT
TRBV27	TRBJ2-2	NA	NA	CASSRASSTGELFF	TGTGCCAGCAGCAGGGCCTCGAGCACCGGGGAGCTGTTTTTT
TRBV5-1	TRBJ2-2	NA	NA	CASSSNAGSGELFF	TGCGCCAGCAGCTCCAACGCAGGGTCCGGGGAGCTGTTTTTT
TRBV5-4	TRBJ1-1	NA	NA	CASSYPGVRGSEAFF	TGTGCCAGCAGTTATCCAGGGGTTAGAGGGTCTGAAGCTTTCTTT
TRBV5-5	TRBJ1-1	NA	TRBD1	CASSSRDRGLEAFF	TGTGCCAGCAGCTCCCGGGACAGGGGACTTGAAGCTTTCTTT
TRBV5-5	TRBJ2-7	NA	NA	CASSLGPGDSYEQYF	TGTGCCAGCAGCTTGGGACCCGGGGACTCCTACGAGCAGTACTTC
TRBV5-1	TRBJ1-4	NA	TRBD1	CASTRQGATNEKLFF	TGCGCCAGCACCCGACAGGGGGCAACTAATGAAAAACTGTTTTTT
TRBV10-2	TRBJ1-5	NA	TRBD1	CASSDLRGAEQPQHF	TGCGCCAGCAGTGATCTCAGGGGGGCGGAACAGCCCCAGCATTTT
TRBV24-1	TRBJ2-1	NA	TRBD2	CATSDTWTGGRNEQFF	TGTGCCACCAGTGATACCTGGACGGGGGGGAGGAATGAGCAGTTCTTC